This T cell receptor beta chain stems from a study of T cells in Graves' hyperthyroidism and ophthalmopathy (dated by TCRdb to the late 2010s). About the study as a whole: Peripheral blood was sampled at the time of initial diagnosis, prior to any treatment. TCR Vbeta CDR3 sequencing of 130 to 150 peripheral blood samples (43 ophthalmopathy, about 74 hyperthyroidism and roughly 17 progressor patients) is reported in the paper. After sampling, hyperthyroidism patients received methimazole starting at 30 mg daily, and ophthalmopathy patients received high-dose intravenous methylprednisolone. The 100 discovery patients were randomly split 7:3 into training and test sets. Prospective prediction of ophthalmopathy was tested in an independent validation cohort of 18 to 20 hyperthyroidism patients and approximately 17 patients who later progressed to ophthalmopathy. In addition, the study compared T-cell repertoires in thyroid tissue and in blood from roughly 6 Graves' hyperthyroidism patients. To identify distinguishing TCR V-J signatures, a discovery cohort of about 95 patients was used, comprising some 43 with Graves' ophthalmopathy and 57 with stable Graves' hyperthyroidism.

The TCR beta CDR3 regions were amplified from the RNA transcripts. A first-round RT-PCR of the TCR CDR3 used the HTBI primer set with the Qiagen OneStep RT-PCR kit. Libraries were constructed in a second round of multiplex PCR, after which size selection and purification were performed. Libraries were sequenced paired-end with 100 bp reads on an Illumina HiSeq2000. The authors processed their data as follows. SOAPnuke was used to process the raw data, with reads discarded if the reads contained adapters or uncalled bases, had a mean Phred below 15, or lacked an exact constant-primer or identifier match. High-quality paired reads were merged with COPE v1.2.5, and unique nucleotide sequences were defined as clonotypes. MiTCR v1.1 was used to align the clonotypes against IMGT TRBV, TRBD and TRBJ reference segments. The analysis included only V-J combinations with a frequency above 0.0001, which together covered more than 98% of the repertoires. The TCS score was defined as F50 (clonal expansion) divided by E x V (chaos), with BLOSUM62-based TCRdist calculated between CDR3 peptides within each V-J. Welch's t-statistics and random forest reduced some 510 V-J features to about 13, which were used in a naive Bayes classifier (R e1071). TCRdb cleaned the public reads at Q25 with fastp, built clones with MiXCR and kept in-frame beta chains. Rows with a matching CDR3 protein are joined into one entry that keeps the most common DNA and genes. The V and J calls and clone size are TCRdb's, not the authors'. In all, the sample holds about 690,000 distinct CDR3 sequences, and 17% of those were seen once. Clones ranked in the top ten supply around 15% of the sample.

What the work shows at the level of the full study, not this receptor alone: Sample size was not statistically predetermined, and investigators were not blinded to group allocation. A 13 V-J signature model separated ophthalmopathy from stable hyperthyroidism, with 87.88% sensitivity and roughly 82% specificity in cross-validation and 80%/75% in testing. Most expanded thyroid clonotypes (frequency above 0.001) were also found in blood, which suggests that blood repertoires may mirror thyroid immune responses. In validation, the model predicted progression to ophthalmopathy with 60% to 71% sensitivity and less than 75% specificity, a median of 6.5 months before onset.

Stable Graves' hyperthyroidism was defined as the absence of progression to ophthalmopathy over 18 months of follow-up. The hyperthyroidism patients were between 18 and 65 years old and newly diagnosed, with a disease duration of less than 2 months. Any patient with an uncontrolled infection, another autoimmune disease, pregnancy or lactation was excluded. Diagnoses were established on the basis of clinical symptoms, serum thyroxine and TRAb, thyroid ultrasound, and orbital computed tomography. Ficoll-Paque density gradient centrifugation was used to isolate PBMCs from 8.5 to 10 ml of fresh peripheral blood. Total RNA was extracted with Trizol reagent, and quality was checked on an Agilent 2100 Bioanalyzer. V is cut by 5 bases and J by 3 bases, and the space between the germline ends is 17 bases. The CDR3 goes from the cysteine to the phenylalanine over 16 residues. The only DNA kept is the CDR3, 48 bases in frame from the first base.

The sample holds many counts of this clonotype. Its antigen is currently not known. No much larger clone is present one base from it, and per-base qualities are unavailable. Rearrangement joined TRBV12-3 or TRBV12-4 to TRBJ2-1; the D assignment is uncertain and may be TRBD1 or TRBD2, with 5 bases supporting each. This TCR came from a man aged 50 or older with Graves' hyperthyroidism. The sample taken for sequencing was blood. At the DNA level, the sequence is TGTGCCAGCAGTGCCCCCGGGACCAGGCTCTACAATGAGCAGTTCTTC. Its amino acids are CASSAPGTRLYNEQFF.